These 16 T cell receptor beta chains came from one sample sequenced in a study of blood T cell repertoires in COVID-19. The protocol was immunoSEQ multiplex PCR, while the TCRdb copy is restricted to in-frame clones and leaves out a portion. The table shows about 160,000 clones, with approximately 81% occurring only once. Sequencing was performed on peripheral blood. The receptors derive from a man in his forties or fifties with acute or convalescent COVID-19.

The chain has TRBV3-1 (or the pseudogene TRBV3-2) and TRBJ2-7, with D unresolved. CDR1 is LGHDT, CDR2 YNNKEL, per germline (reference sequence). The CDR3 has 12 residues. Trimming took 5 bases from V and 4 from J, leaving 9 bases between them. CDR3 nucleotides: TGTGCCAGCAGCTCAGAAAAATACGAGCAGTACTTC. This encodes CASSSEKYEQYF.

The V call is TRBV3-1 (or the pseudogene TRBV3-2), the J call TRBJ2-5; 9 bases agree with TRBD2. Germline V lookup: CDR1 LGHDT, CDR2 YNNKEL (reference sequence). The V gene end was trimmed by 1 base and the J gene end by 4 bases; junction bases not matched to a gene: 10. This CDR3 comprises 17 residues. For the CDR3, the DNA is TGTGCCAGCAGCCAAGGGTCTAGCGGGGTGATAAGAGAGACCCAGTACTTC. This gives the protein CASSQGSSGVIRETQYF.

The chain is built from TRBV7-2 and TRBJ2-1; tentatively, D is TRBD2 (5 bases). Germline loops: CDR1 SGHTA, CDR2 FQGNSA. Trimming shortened V by 2 bases and J by 8 bases, and 7 bases separated the two germline ends. CDR3 length equals 12 residues. CDR3 residues: CASSLLRDEQFF. CDR3 DNA sequence: TGTGCCAGCAGCTTATTGCGGGATGAGCAGTTCTTC.

The CDR3 nucleotides are TGCGCCAGCAGCACCACGACTAGCGGGGGGGCCAATGAGCAGTTCTTC. Its translation: CASSTTTSGGANEQFF. The chain uses TRBV5-1 and TRBJ2-1; 14 bases align to TRBD2. CDR3 length: 16 residues. Trimming at V came to 4 bases and at J to 6 bases, leaving 6 bases not matched to a gene. CDR1 and CDR2 from the germline V gene are SGHRS and YFSETQ.

The J gene is TRBJ1-2, the V gene TRBV18; 9 positions match TRBD1. The junction had 10 bases not matched to a gene; V was cut back by 3 bases and J by 8 bases. The CDR3 runs 15 residues. The V gene's germline CDR1 is KGHSH and CDR2 LQKENI. CDR3 sequence reads: CASSPGQGTLGGYTF. CDR3 nucleotide sequence: TGTGCCAGCTCACCCGGACAGGGGACCCTAGGAGGCTACACCTTC.

The chain couples TRBV6-5 to TRBJ2-2, with D possibly being TRBD1 (6 bases). CDR1 is MNHEY and CDR2 is SVGAGI in the germline V gene. V was shortened by 4 bases and J by 5 bases, with 8 bases between the two germline ends. CDR3 length: 13 residues. CDR3 region: CASSLQGTGELFF. The CDR3 nucleotides are TGTGCCAGCAGTTTACAGGGTACCGGGGAGCTGTTTTTT.

V and J are TRBV5-4 and TRBJ1-1; 7 positions match TRBD1. The junction had 4 bases not matched to a gene; V was cut back by 4 bases and J by 1 base. The CDR3 runs 14 residues. From germline, CDR1 is SGHNT and CDR2 YYREEE (reference sequence). CDR3 in amino acids: CASSRQGQNTEAFF. In nucleotides, the CDR3 is TGTGCCAGCAGCCGACAGGGACAGAACACTGAAGCTTTCTTT. The complete variable domain, with remaining parts taken from reference TRBV5-4 and TRBJ1-1, reads ETGVTQSPTHLIKTRGQQVTLRCSSQSGHNTVSWYQQALGQGPQFIFQYYREEENGRGNFPPRFSGLQFPNYSSELNVNALELDDSALYLCASSRQGQNTEAFFGQGTRLTVV.

This clone was counted between two and nine times. V and J are TRBV7-2 and TRBJ2-7; 12 bases match TRBD2. The V and J ends lost 5 bases and 0 bases, in that order; junction bases with no gene match: 5. The CDR3 runs to 16 residues. Per the germline V gene, CDR1 is SGHTA and CDR2 is FQGNSA. The DNA of the CDR3 is TGTGCCAGCAGCCCCGGGACTAGCGGGCCCTCCTACGAGCAGTACTTC. It encodes CASSPGTSGPSYEQYF.

The chain combines TRBV30 with TRBJ1-6; D gene ambiguous. Germline-derived CDR1 and CDR2 are GTSNPN and SVGIG (reference sequence). Trimming took 0 bases from V and 9 from J, leaving 12 bases between them. CDR3 length: 14 residues. The CDR3 loop reads CAWSVGGVGSPLHF. CDR3 sequence (DNA): TGTGCCTGGAGTGTAGGAGGTGTAGGTTCACCCCTCCACTTT.

This chain links TRBV2 with TRBJ2-5; a possible D gene is TRBD1 (6 bases). The V and J ends lost 6 bases and 4 bases respectively, with 18 bases between them. The CDR3 loop spans 15 amino acids. The germline gives CDR1 SNHLY, CDR2 FYNNEI. The CDR3 spells CASRPGTFRSETQYF. CDR3 bases: TGTGCCAGCAGACCCGGGACATTCAGGTCAGAGACCCAGTACTTC.

The chain combines TRBV4-2 with TRBJ2-2; TRBD1 matches at 7 bases. Germline CDR1 reads LGHNA; CDR2 reads YNFKEQ. J lost 5 bases, V lost 0 bases, and 6 bases had no gene match. The CDR3 totals 16 residues. The chain's CDR3 is CASSQDSHRGTGELFF. CDR3 coding DNA: TGTGCCAGCAGCCAAGATAGTCACAGGGGAACCGGGGAGCTGTTTTTT.

This CDR3 reads CASSLGLVVNTEAFF. The CDR3, as DNA: TGTGCCAGCAGCTTAGGCCTCGTAGTGAACACTGAAGCTTTCTTT. The chain combines TRBV7-9 with TRBJ1-1; no firm D call. The CDR3 length is 15 residues. V lost 1 base and J lost 0, with 9 bases in between. From germline, CDR1 is SEHNR and CDR2 FQNEAQ (reference sequence).

In the case of this clone: Without the conserved terminal phenylalanine or tryptophan, this CDR3 likely stems from a read error. The chain has TRBV27 and TRBJ1-2; D gene unclear. Germline V gene sequence: CDR1 MNHEY, CDR2 SMNVEV (reference sequence). There are 15 residues in the CDR3. Trimming shortened V by 0 bases and J by 2 bases, and 10 bases separated the two germline ends. The CDR3 here is CASSLSPRGNYGYTS. CDR3 DNA: TGTGCCAGCAGTTTATCCCCCCGAGGGAACTATGGCTACACCTCC.

This chain joins TRBV2 and TRBJ1-1; no clear D gene. Trimming removed 3 bases at V and 6 bases at J, with 8 bases between. The V gene's germline CDR1 is SNHLY and CDR2 FYNNEI. This CDR3 is built from 12 residues. CDR3 sequence: CASSDKPPEAFF. In DNA, the CDR3 is TGTGCCAGCAGTGACAAGCCACCTGAAGCTTTCTTT. Full variable domain (remainder filled in from reference TRBV2 and TRBJ1-1): EPEVTQTPSHQVTQMGQEVILRCVPISNHLYFYWYRQILGQKVEFLVSFYNNEISEKSEIFDDQFSVERPDGSNFTLKIRSTKLEDSAMYFCASSDKPPEAFFGQGTRLTVV.

This chain connects TRBV19 to TRBJ1-2, with TRBD1 as a possible D gene (6 bases). CDR3 length: 14 amino acids. V was shortened by 6 bases and J by 8 bases, with 19 bases between the two germline ends. The V gene's germline CDR1 is LNHDA and CDR2 SQIVND (reference sequence). CDR3 nucleotides: TGTGCCAGTAGAGAAGGGCAGGGGACGAACGGCTACACCTTC. Its translation: CASREGQGTNGYTF.

The chain carries TRBV15 and TRBJ1-1; no firm D call. Per the germline V gene, CDR1 is LNHNV and CDR2 is YYDKDF (reference sequence). The CDR3 spans 17 residues. The germline V and J ends were trimmed by 0 bases and 3 bases, with 17 bases remaining between them. The CDR3 coding sequence is TGTGCCACCAGCAGAGATCTTCGGGGAGAGGTGGACACTGAAGCTTTCTTT. Its translation: CATSRDLRGEVDTEAFF.